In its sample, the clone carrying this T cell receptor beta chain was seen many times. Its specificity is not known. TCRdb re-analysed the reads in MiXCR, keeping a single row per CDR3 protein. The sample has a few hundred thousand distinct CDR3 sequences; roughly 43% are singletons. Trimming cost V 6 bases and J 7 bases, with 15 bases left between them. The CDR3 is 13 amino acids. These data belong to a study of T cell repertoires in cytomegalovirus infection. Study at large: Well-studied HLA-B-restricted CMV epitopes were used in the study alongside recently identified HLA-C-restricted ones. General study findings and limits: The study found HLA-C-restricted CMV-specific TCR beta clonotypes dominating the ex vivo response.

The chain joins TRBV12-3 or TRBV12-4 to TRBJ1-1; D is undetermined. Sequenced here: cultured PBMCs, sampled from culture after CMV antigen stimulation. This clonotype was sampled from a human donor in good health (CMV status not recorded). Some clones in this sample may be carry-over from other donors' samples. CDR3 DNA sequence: TGTGCCAGCAGCCCTCAGTCGTTTGGTGAAGCTTTCTTT. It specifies CASSPQSFGEAFF.